The rows below give T cell receptor beta chains drawn from one sample of a study of cytomegalovirus exposure and HLA in healthy donors. Profiling relied on immunoSEQ multiplex PCR, and the TCRdb table lists in-frame clones only, not all of them. The profile shows roughly 190,000 clones, around four fifths of them singletons. The sequenced sample was PBMCs. These receptor sequences come from a female donor in good health and CMV-seronegative. CDR3s include the opening cysteine and the closing phenylalanine or tryptophan. Each record gives: D gene, V gene, J gene, clone size, CDR3 protein. A D gene is named only where the DNA matches it firmly. Size values are once, few and many counts, or a class for expanded clones, and some rows have none.

D gene: NA
V gene: TRBV28
J gene: TRBJ1-1
clone size: NA
CDR3 protein: CASRYPGSNTEAFF

D gene: NA
V gene: TRBV9
J gene: TRBJ2-7
clone size: once
CDR3 protein: CASSVAPTGSSYEQYF

D gene: TRBD2
V gene: TRBV11-2
J gene: TRBJ2-5
clone size: few
CDR3 protein: CASSLGQGPEGGKTQYF

D gene: TRBD1
V gene: TRBV28
J gene: TRBJ1-2
clone size: NA
CDR3 protein: CASSSGGIVSDYGYTF

D gene: NA
V gene: TRBV9
J gene: TRBJ2-7
clone size: NA
CDR3 protein: CASSVATGYEQYF

D gene: TRBD1
V gene: TRBV28
J gene: TRBJ1-2
clone size: NA
CDR3 protein: CASSHPGDRADGYTF

D gene: TRBD1
V gene: TRBV7-9
J gene: TRBJ1-1
clone size: NA
CDR3 protein: CASSLGSGGPTEAFF

D gene: TRBD1
V gene: TRBV5-1
J gene: TRBJ1-3
clone size: NA
CDR3 protein: CASSTRTGDGNTIYF

D gene: TRBD2
V gene: TRBV13
J gene: TRBJ2-7
clone size: NA
CDR3 protein: CASTGGGAYEQYF

D gene: NA
V gene: TRBV5-1
J gene: TRBJ2-2
clone size: few
CDR3 protein: CASSSEGAYTGELFF

D gene: NA
V gene: TRBV5-1
J gene: TRBJ1-2
clone size: NA
CDR3 protein: CASSPGGGAEGYTF

D gene: NA
V gene: TRBV2
J gene: TRBJ1-5
clone size: NA
CDR3 protein: CASREGYQPQHF

D gene: NA
V gene: TRBV28
J gene: TRBJ2-7
clone size: once
CDR3 protein: CASSSDYEWQYF

D gene: TRBD2
V gene: TRBV29-1
J gene: TRBJ2-1
clone size: NA
CDR3 protein: CSVGGTSASGRNEQFF

D gene: NA
V gene: TRBV6-5
J gene: TRBJ2-1
clone size: NA
CDR3 protein: CASSYTRTNEQFF

D gene: TRBD1
V gene: TRBV5-1
J gene: TRBJ2-7
clone size: NA
CDR3 protein: CASSSTGVGYEQYF

D gene: NA
V gene: TRBV6-1
J gene: TRBJ2-7
clone size: few
CDR3 protein: CASSEEAEGDEQYF

D gene: TRBD2
V gene: TRBV7-2
J gene: TRBJ2-3
clone size: NA
CDR3 protein: CASSFKSGSGGHTQYF

D gene: TRBD1
V gene: TRBV15
J gene: TRBJ1-1
clone size: NA
CDR3 protein: CATSATGGHTEAFF

D gene: NA
V gene: TRBV28
J gene: TRBJ1-2
clone size: few
CDR3 protein: CASSSPGSGTYGYTF

D gene: NA
V gene: TRBV11-1
J gene: TRBJ1-1
clone size: NA
CDR3 protein: CASSTRQSEAFF

D gene: NA
V gene: TRBV29-1
J gene: TRBJ2-3
clone size: NA
CDR3 protein: CSGRVVLPKDTQYF

D gene: TRBD2
V gene: TRBV10-1
J gene: TRBJ2-1
clone size: NA
CDR3 protein: CASSGLGTSLFF

D gene: NA
V gene: TRBV14
J gene: TRBJ2-7
clone size: NA
CDR3 protein: CASSRPMGGKAYEQYF

D gene: NA
V gene: TRBV13
J gene: TRBJ2-7
clone size: NA
CDR3 protein: CASSNRDTVMDEQYF

D gene: TRBD2
V gene: TRBV28
J gene: TRBJ2-2
clone size: NA
CDR3 protein: CASSFQRETTGELFF

D gene: NA
V gene: TRBV7-3
J gene: TRBJ2-5
clone size: few
CDR3 protein: CASSLQSGPQETQYF

D gene: NA
V gene: TRBV5-1
J gene: TRBJ1-4
clone size: NA
CDR3 protein: CASSATGATNEKLFF

D gene: NA
V gene: TRBV4-1
J gene: TRBJ1-2
clone size: NA
CDR3 protein: CASSQETGENYGYTF

D gene: TRBD2
V gene: TRBV7-2
J gene: TRBJ2-1
clone size: NA
CDR3 protein: CASSLGARGSFSGHEQFF

D gene: NA
V gene: TRBV18
J gene: TRBJ1-3
clone size: NA
CDR3 protein: CASSPGQFSSGNTIYF

D gene: TRBD2
V gene: TRBV4-1
J gene: TRBJ2-1
clone size: once
CDR3 protein: CASSHGLAGVASYNEQFF

D gene: NA
V gene: TRBV28
J gene: TRBJ1-6
clone size: NA
CDR3 protein: CASSFEGLYNSPLHF

D gene: NA
V gene: TRBV11-1
J gene: TRBJ2-3
clone size: once
CDR3 protein: CASCGGVADTQYF

D gene: TRBD2
V gene: TRBV4-2
J gene: TRBJ2-7
clone size: NA
CDR3 protein: CASSQGLRLANSYEQYF

D gene: TRBD1
V gene: TRBV19
J gene: TRBJ1-5
clone size: NA
CDR3 protein: CASSRGQYSNQPQHF

D gene: NA
V gene: TRBV11-2
J gene: TRBJ2-5
clone size: NA
CDR3 protein: CASSLGGGEETQYF

D gene: TRBD2
V gene: TRBV9
J gene: TRBJ2-7
clone size: NA
CDR3 protein: CASSKLPTSGEGYQYF

D gene: NA
V gene: TRBV18
J gene: TRBJ1-1
clone size: NA
CDR3 protein: CASSPRQGLETEAFF

D gene: NA
V gene: TRBV19
J gene: TRBJ2-5
clone size: NA
CDR3 protein: CASSIRQGRETQYF

D gene: TRBD1
V gene: TRBV5-6
J gene: TRBJ1-2
clone size: NA
CDR3 protein: CASRSTGGPLDYTF

D gene: TRBD1
V gene: TRBV6-6
J gene: TRBJ1-4
clone size: NA
CDR3 protein: CASSGGQGRGEKLFF

D gene: NA
V gene: TRBV29-1
J gene: TRBJ2-7
clone size: few
CDR3 protein: CSVFRGSSYEQYF

D gene: NA
V gene: TRBV5-5
J gene: TRBJ1-4
clone size: few
CDR3 protein: CASSLAIGTTNEKLFF

D gene: TRBD2
V gene: TRBV7-3
J gene: TRBJ2-3
clone size: NA
CDR3 protein: CASSPTSGEVDTQYF

D gene: TRBD2
V gene: TRBV11-3
J gene: TRBJ2-7
clone size: NA
CDR3 protein: CASSLAGTRAYEQYF

D gene: NA
V gene: TRBV7-3
J gene: TRBJ1-2
clone size: NA
CDR3 protein: CASSSAGSLRYGYTF

D gene: NA
V gene: TRBV9
J gene: TRBJ2-5
clone size: NA
CDR3 protein: CASSVAGQRRETQYF

D gene: NA
V gene: TRBV19
J gene: TRBJ1-1
clone size: NA
CDR3 protein: CATCQGRTTEAFF

D gene: NA
V gene: TRBV5-1
J gene: TRBJ2-7
clone size: NA
CDR3 protein: CASSPGKGTYEQYF